The source of this T cell receptor (beta chain) is a study of blood T cell repertoires in COVID-19. Across the whole study: PBMCs, B-cell-depleted T cells, or T cells provided the cDNA or gDNA that made up the material.

Before being deemed recovered, Cohort 3 donors had two negative PCRs, clearance, or symptom resolution. Sequencing used immunoSEQ multiplex PCR; TCRdb keeps in-frame clones, though not all of them. The repertoire holds fewer than 400,000 clones, with 80% to 95% as singletons. Germline V gene data show CDR1 as MNHEY and CDR2 as SVGAGI. The V gene end was trimmed by 0 bases and the J gene end by 7 bases; junction bases not matched to a gene: 6. This CDR3 is 16 amino acids long. Sequencing was carried out using PBMCs or T cells enriched from blood (not recorded which). The clonotype was recovered from a woman aged 25-40 years who had recovered from COVID-19. The V and J genes are TRBV6-5 and TRBJ2-1; 10 positions match TRBD2. The CDR3 loop reads CASSYSSGGAKNEQFF. DNA of the CDR3: TGTGCCAGCAGTTACTCGAGCGGGGGGGCCAAAAATGAGCAGTTCTTC.